Listed below are T cell receptor beta chains from one sample, sequenced in a study of cytomegalovirus exposure and HLA in healthy donors. The data were produced by immunoSEQ multiplex PCR, yet TCRdb's version contains in-frame clones alone and is incomplete. The sample includes some 200,000 clones, around 75% of them seen just once. The sequenced material came from PBMCs. These receptors all come from a female donor in good health and CMV-seronegative. Both conserved end residues are part of each CDR3. The D gene is left open where the match is weak. Some rows have no size entry. The others give once, few or many, or a class for an expanded clone.

-,TRBJ2-2,-,TRBV27,TGTGCCAGCCGGCCCGGGGTCTTTACCGGGGAGCTGTTTTTT,CASRPGVFTGELFF
-,TRBJ1-2,-,TRBV2,TGTGCCATCGTAGACAGAAGGAACTATGGCTACACCTTC,CAIVDRRNYGYTF
-,TRBJ2-3,TRBD1,TRBV18,TGTGCCAGCCAAGGCCCGGGACAGGGCGTGGATACGCAGTATTTT,CASQGPGQGVDTQYF
-,TRBJ1-6,-,TRBV6-5,TGTGCCAGCAGTGCCGGGGGGGCTGCAGTTTCACCCCTCCACTTT,CASSAGGAAVSPLHF
-,TRBJ1-3,TRBD1,TRBV28,TGTGCCAGCAGCCCTCCGGGACAGGGGAGTCACACCATATATTTT,CASSPPGQGSHTIYF
-,TRBJ2-3,-,TRBV7-6,TGTGCCAGCAGCCCTAGCACAGATACGCAGTATTTT,CASSPSTDTQYF
-,TRBJ1-1,-,TRBV15,TGTGCCACCAGCAGAGAGGGGCGGTCCGAAGCTTTCTTT,CATSREGRSEAFF
-,TRBJ1-1,-,TRBV11-2,TGTGCCAGCAGCTCACAGGGTTACCCGAACACTGAAGCTTTCTTT,CASSSQGYPNTEAFF
-,TRBJ2-3,TRBD2,TRBV2,TGTGCCAGCCGACTAGCGGGGGGCACAGATACGCAGTATTTT,CASRLAGGTDTQYF
-,TRBJ2-5,TRBD2,TRBV5-1,TGCGCCAGCAGCTGGGGACTAGCGGGGTACCAAGAGACCCAGTACTTC,CASSWGLAGYQETQYF
once,TRBJ2-7,TRBD2,TRBV7-2,TGTGCCAGCAGCTTCCTTCTAGCGGGATCCTACGAGCAGTACTTC,CASSFLLAGSYEQYF
few,TRBJ2-1,TRBD2,TRBV5-1,TGCGCCAGCAGCTCGGACGGCCTTTATAGCGGGAGGAAGGATGAGCAGTTCTTC,CASSSDGLYSGRKDEQFF
few,TRBJ1-1,-,TRBV30,TGTGCCTGGTACAGGGAAGGAAAGACTGAAGCTTTCTTT,CAWYREGKTEAFF
-,TRBJ2-1,-,TRBV7-6,TGTGCCAGCAGCCCCCGCACCGGGACAAGCAATGAGCAGTTCTTC,CASSPRTGTSNEQFF
-,TRBJ2-1,TRBD2,TRBV30,TGTGCCTGGAGTGTACCGGGACTAGCGGGATACAATGAGCAGTTCTTC,CAWSVPGLAGYNEQFF
few,TRBJ2-1,-,TRBV7-8,TGTGCCAGCAGCTTTTATGTGTTGGGAGGAGGCAATGAGCAGTTCTTC,CASSFYVLGGGNEQFF
-,TRBJ2-2,-,TRBV10-1,TGCGCCAGCAGTGAGTGTAGACTACCTAACACCGGGGAGCTGTTTTTT,CASSECRLPNTGELFF
-,TRBJ1-2,-,TRBV10-3,TGTGCCATCCAGGGGATAGGTAACTATGGCTACACCTTC,CAIQGIGNYGYTF
-,TRBJ2-3,-,TRBV7-2,TGTGCCAGCAGCTTTCGAGCCAGCACAGATACGCAGTATTTT,CASSFRASTDTQYF
-,TRBJ2-3,TRBD2,TRBV5-5,TGTGCCAGCAGTGGACTAGCGGGTTCGGGCACAGATACGCAGTATTTT,CASSGLAGSGTDTQYF
once,TRBJ2-3,-,TRBV2,TGTGCCAGCAAGCGGGCCTACACAGATACGCAGTATTTT,CASKRAYTDTQYF
-,TRBJ2-7,-,TRBV6-1,TGTGCCAGCAGTGATCCCAACAGGGCTGTACACGAGCAGTACTTC,CASSDPNRAVHEQYF
-,TRBJ2-3,TRBD2,TRBV29-1,TGCAGCGGGAGTAGCGGGAGGGGGACAGATACGCAGTATTTT,CSGSSGRGTDTQYF
-,TRBJ1-1,TRBD1,TRBV7-2,TGTGCCAGCAGCTTATGGACAGGGGGCGTTGATTTGAACACTGAAGCTTTCTTT,CASSLWTGGVDLNTEAFF